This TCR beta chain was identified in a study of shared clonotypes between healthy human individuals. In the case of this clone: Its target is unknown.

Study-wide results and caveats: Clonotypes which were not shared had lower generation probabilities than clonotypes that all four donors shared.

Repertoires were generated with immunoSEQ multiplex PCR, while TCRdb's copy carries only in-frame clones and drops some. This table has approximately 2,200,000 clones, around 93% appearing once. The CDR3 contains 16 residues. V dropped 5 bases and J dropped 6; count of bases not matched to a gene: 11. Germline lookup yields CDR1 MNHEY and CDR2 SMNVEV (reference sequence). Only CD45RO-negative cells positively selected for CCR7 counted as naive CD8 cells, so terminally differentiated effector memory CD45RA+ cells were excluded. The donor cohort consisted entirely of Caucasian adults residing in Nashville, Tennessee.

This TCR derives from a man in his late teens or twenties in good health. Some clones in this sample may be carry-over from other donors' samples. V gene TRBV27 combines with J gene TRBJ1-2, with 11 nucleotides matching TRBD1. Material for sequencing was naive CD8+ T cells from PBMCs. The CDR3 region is CASSPLGQGALDGYTF. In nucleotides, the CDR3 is TGTGCCAGCAGTCCACTCGGACAGGGGGCTTTGGATGGCTACACCTTC.